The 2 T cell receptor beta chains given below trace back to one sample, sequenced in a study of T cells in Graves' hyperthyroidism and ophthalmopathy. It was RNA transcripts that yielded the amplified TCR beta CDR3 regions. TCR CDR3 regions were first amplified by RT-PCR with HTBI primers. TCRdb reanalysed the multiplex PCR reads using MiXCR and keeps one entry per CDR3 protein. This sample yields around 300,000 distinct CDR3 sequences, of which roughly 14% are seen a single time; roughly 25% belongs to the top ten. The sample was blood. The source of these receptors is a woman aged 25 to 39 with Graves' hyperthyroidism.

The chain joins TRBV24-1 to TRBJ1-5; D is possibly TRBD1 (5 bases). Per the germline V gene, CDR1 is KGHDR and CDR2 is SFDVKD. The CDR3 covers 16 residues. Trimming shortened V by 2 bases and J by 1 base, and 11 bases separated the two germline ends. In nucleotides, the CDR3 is TGTGCCACCAGTGATTCGGGGCCGTGGAGCAATCAGCCCCAGCATTTT. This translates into CATSDSGPWSNQPQHF.

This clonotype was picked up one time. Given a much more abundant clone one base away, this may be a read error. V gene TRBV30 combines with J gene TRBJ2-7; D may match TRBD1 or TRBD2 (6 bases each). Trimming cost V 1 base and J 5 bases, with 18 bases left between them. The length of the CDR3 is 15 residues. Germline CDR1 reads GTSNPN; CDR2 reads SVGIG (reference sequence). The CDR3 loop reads CAWSERGVEGDEQYF. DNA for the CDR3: TGTGCCTGGAGTGAGAGGGGGGTCGAGGGAGACGAGCAGTACTTC.